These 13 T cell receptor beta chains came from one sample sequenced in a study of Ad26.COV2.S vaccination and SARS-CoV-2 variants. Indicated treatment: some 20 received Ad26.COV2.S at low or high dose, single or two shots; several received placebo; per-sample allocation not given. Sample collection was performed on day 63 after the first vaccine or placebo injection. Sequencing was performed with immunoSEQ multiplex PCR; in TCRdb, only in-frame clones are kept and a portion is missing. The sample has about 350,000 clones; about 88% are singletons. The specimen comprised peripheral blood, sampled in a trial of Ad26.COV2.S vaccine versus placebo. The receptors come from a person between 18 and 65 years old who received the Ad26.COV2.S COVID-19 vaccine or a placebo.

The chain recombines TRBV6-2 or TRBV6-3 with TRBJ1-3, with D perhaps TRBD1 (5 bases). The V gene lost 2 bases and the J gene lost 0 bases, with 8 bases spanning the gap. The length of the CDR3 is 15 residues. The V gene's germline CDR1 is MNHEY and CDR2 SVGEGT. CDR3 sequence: CASSYPRVSGNTIYF. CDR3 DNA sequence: TGTGCCAGCAGTTACCCCAGGGTCTCTGGAAACACCATATATTTT.

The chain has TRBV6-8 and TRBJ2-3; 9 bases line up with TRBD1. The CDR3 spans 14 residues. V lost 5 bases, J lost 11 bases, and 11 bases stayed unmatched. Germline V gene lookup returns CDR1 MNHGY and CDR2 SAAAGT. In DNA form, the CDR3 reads TGTGCCAGCAGTGGGACAGGGAAAGTGAGACTGCAGTATTTT. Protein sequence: CASSGTGKVRLQYF.

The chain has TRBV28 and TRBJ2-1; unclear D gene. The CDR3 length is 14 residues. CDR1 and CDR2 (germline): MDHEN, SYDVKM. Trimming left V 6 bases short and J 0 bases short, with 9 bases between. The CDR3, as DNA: TGTGCCAGCAGAGAACAGAGCTCCTACAATGAGCAGTTCTTC. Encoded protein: CASREQSSYNEQFF.

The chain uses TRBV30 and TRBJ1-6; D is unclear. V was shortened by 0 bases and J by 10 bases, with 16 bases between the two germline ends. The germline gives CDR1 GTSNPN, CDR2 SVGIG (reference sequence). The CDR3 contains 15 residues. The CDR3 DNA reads TGTGCCTGGAGTGTAAGGGAGGGTGTGGAATCACCCCTCCACTTT. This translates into CAWSVREGVESPLHF.

The CDR3 DNA reads as TGTGCCAGCAGTCCAACAGGGTCTAGGCGGGACGGCTACACCTTC. Translating it yields CASSPTGSRRDGYTF. The V gene is TRBV7-3, the J gene TRBJ1-2, with D possibly matching TRBD1 (6 bases). V lost 6 bases to trimming and J lost 8 bases, with 22 bases between them. Germline loops: CDR1 SGHTA, CDR2 FQGTGA. This CDR3 comprises 15 residues.

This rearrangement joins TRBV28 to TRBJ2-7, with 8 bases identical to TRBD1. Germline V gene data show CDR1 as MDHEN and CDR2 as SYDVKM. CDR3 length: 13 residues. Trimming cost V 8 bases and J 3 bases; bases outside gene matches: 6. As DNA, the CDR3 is TGTGCCAGCGAGGACAGGGATTACTACGAGCAGTACTTC. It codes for CASEDRDYYEQYF.

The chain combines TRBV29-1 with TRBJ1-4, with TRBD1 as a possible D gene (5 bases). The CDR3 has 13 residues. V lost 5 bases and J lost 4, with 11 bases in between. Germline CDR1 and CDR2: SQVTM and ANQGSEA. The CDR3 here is CSVTRQLNEKLFF. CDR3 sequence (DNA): TGCAGCGTTACCAGACAGCTTAATGAAAAACTGTTTTTT. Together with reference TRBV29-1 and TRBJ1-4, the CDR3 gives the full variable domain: SAVISQKPSRDICQRGTSLTIQCQVDSQVTMMFWYRQQPGQSLTLIATANQGSEATYESGFVIDKFPISRPNLTFSTLTVSNMSPEDSSIYLCSVTRQLNEKLFFGSGTQLSVL.

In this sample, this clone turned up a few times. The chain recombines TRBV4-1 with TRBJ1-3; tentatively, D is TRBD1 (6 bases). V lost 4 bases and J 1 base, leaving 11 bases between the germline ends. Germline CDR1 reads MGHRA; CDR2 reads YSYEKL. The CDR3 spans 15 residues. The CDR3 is CASSPGDTSGNTIYF. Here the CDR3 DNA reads TGCGCCAGCAGCCCCGGGGACACTTCTGGAAACACCATATATTTT.

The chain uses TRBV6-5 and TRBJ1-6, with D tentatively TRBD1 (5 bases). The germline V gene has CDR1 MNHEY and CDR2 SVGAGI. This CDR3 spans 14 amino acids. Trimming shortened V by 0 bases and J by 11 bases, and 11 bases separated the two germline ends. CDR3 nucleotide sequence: TGTGCCAGCAGTTACTCTTACGAGGGGACACCCCTCCACTTT. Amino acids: CASSYSYEGTPLHF.

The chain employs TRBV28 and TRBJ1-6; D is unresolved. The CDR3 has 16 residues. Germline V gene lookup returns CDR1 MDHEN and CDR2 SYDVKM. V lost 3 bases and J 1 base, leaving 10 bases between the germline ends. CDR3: CASSFIWASYNSPLHF. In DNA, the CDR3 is TGTGCCAGCAGTTTCATCTGGGCATCCTATAATTCACCCCTCCACTTT.

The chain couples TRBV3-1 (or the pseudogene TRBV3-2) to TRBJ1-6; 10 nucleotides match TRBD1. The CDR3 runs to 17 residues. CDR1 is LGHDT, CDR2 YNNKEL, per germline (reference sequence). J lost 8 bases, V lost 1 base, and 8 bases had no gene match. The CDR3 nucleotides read TGTGCCAGCAGCCAAGGACAGGGGGCGCTGGGGCATTCACCCCTCCACTTT. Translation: CASSQGQGALGHSPLHF.

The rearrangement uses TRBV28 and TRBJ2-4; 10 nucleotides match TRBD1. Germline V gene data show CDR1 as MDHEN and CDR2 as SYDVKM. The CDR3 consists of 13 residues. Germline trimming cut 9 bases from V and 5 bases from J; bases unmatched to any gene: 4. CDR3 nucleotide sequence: TGTGCCAGTCGACAGGGGGCCCAAAACATTCAGTACTTC. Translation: CASRQGAQNIQYF.

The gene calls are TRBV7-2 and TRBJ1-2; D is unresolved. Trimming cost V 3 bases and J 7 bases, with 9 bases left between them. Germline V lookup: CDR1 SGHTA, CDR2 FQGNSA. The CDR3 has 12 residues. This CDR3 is CASSFSLGGYTF. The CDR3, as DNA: TGTGCCAGCAGCTTCTCCCTCGGTGGCTACACCTTC.